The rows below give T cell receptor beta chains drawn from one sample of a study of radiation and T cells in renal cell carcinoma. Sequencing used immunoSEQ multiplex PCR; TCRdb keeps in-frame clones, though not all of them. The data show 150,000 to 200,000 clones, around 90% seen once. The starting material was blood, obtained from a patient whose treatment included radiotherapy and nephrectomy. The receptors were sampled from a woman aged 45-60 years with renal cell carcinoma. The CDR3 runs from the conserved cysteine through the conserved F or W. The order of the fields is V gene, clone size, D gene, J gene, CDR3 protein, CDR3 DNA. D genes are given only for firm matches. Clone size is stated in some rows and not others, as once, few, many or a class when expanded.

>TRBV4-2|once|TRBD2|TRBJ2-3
CASSRLAGGRPDTQYF
TGTGCCAGCAGCCGGTTAGCGGGGGGGCGGCCAGATACGCAGTATTTT
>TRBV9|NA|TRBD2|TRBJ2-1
CASGGAYNEQFF
TGTGCCAGCGGGGGGGCCTACAATGAGCAGTTCTTC
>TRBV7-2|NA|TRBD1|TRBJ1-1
CASSYTGEGGTEAFF
TGTGCCAGCAGCTATACAGGGGAGGGCGGCACTGAAGCTTTCTTT
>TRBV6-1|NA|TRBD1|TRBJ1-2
CASTITGDGYTF
TGTGCCAGCACTATAACAGGGGATGGCTACACCTTC
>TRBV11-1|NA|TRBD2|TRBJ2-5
CASSLARGTSGAGTQYF
TGTGCCAGCAGCTTAGCGCGTGGGACTAGCGGGGCAGGGACCCAGTACTTC
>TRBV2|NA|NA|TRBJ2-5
CASSPNRGALGETQYF
TGTGCCAGCAGCCCCAATAGGGGCGCCCTAGGAGAGACCCAGTACTTC
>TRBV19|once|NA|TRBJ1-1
CASSPSTNTEAFF
TGTGCCAGTAGTCCCAGTACGAACACTGAAGCTTTCTTT
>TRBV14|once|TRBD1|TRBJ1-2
CASSQDRLGQGFYF
TGTGCCAGCAGCCAAGACCGCCTGGGACAGGGGTTTTACTTC
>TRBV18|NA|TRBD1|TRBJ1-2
CASSPGQGDNYGYTF
TGTGCCAGCTCACCGGGACAGGGGGATAACTATGGCTACACCTTC
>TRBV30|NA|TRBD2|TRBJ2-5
CAWTLGGAQYF
TGTGCCTGGACCCTGGGGGGGGCCCAGTACTTC
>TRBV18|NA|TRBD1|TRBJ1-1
CASSPLRTGPTNTEAFF
TGTGCCAGCTCACCACTTAGGACAGGGCCTACGAACACTGAAGCTTTCTTT
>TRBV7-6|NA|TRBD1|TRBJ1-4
CASSSMGTGYNEKLFF
TGTGCCAGCAGCTCAATGGGGACAGGGTATAATGAAAAACTGTTTTTT
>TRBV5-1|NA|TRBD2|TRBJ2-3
CASSLASGGAKGTDTQYF
TGCGCCAGCAGCTTGGCTAGCGGGGGGGCGAAGGGTACAGATACGCAGTATTTT
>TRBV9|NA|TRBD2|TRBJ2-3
CASSDLTSGGTTDTQYF
TGTGCCAGCAGCGACCTGACTAGCGGGGGGACTACAGATACGCAGTATTTT
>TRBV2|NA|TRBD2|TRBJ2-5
CASKGLAGDLRETQYF
TGTGCCAGCAAGGGACTAGCGGGGGATTTACGAGAGACCCAGTACTTC
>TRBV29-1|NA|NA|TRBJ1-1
CSVVRDMNTEAFF
TGCAGCGTTGTAAGGGATATGAACACTGAAGCTTTCTTT
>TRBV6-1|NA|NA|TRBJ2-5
CASSGVGVQETQYF
TGTGCCAGCAGTGGGGTGGGGGTCCAAGAGACCCAGTACTTC
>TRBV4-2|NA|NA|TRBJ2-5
CASSPQRAEETQYF
TGTGCCAGCAGTCCACAACGGGCGGAAGAGACCCAGTACTTC
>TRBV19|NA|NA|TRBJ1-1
CAVTLGAGVMNTEAFF
TGTGCCGTGACCTTGGGGGCGGGGGTGATGAACACTGAAGCTTTCTTT
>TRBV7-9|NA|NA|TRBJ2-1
CASSFGGGEQFF
TGTGCCAGCAGCTTCGGGGGAGGTGAGCAGTTCTTC
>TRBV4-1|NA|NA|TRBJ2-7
CASSQEGKTRLESSYEQYF
TGCGCCAGCAGCCAAGAAGGGAAAACGAGGCTAGAGAGCTCCTACGAGCAGTACTTC
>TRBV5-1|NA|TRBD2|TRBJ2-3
CASSSNSGSRADTQYF
TGCGCCAGCAGCTCTAATAGCGGGTCACGCGCAGATACGCAGTATTTT
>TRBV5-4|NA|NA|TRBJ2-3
CASSEPTRRDTQYF
TGTGCCAGCAGCGAACCGACTCGTCGAGATACGCAGTATTTT
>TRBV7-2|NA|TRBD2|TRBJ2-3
CASSRGPAAGGNAQYF
TGTGCCAGCAGCCGGGGCCCAGCAGCGGGGGGGAATGCGCAGTATTTT
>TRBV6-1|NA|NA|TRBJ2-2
CASNQMGSLTGELFF
TGTGCCAGCAACCAAATGGGGAGCTTGACCGGGGAGCTGTTTTTT
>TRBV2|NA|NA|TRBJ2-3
CASSRDGRTDTQYF
TGTGCCAGCAGTAGGGACGGCCGCACAGATACGCAGTATTTT
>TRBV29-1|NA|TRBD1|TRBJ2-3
CSADRDWDTQYF
TGCAGCGCCGACAGGGATTGGGATACGCAGTATTTT